These 11 T cell receptor beta chains originate from one sample sequenced in a study of T-cell memory formation after mild COVID-19. TCRdb re-called the 5' RACE reads through MiXCR, storing one row per CDR3 protein. Altogether about 180,000 distinct CDR3 sequences are present, approximately 17% being singletons, with the ten largest covering roughly 3.7%. The sample taken for sequencing was PBMCs or a T cell subset sorted from them (not recorded which). These receptors were collected from a man between 18 and 35 years old who had mild COVID-19 (a few samples of this study predate the infection). Cell type and time point are not known.

This clonotype came up a few times. The chain combines TRBV18 with TRBJ2-1; TRBD2 matches 8 bases. In germline, CDR1 is KGHSH, CDR2 LQKENI. The CDR3 loop spans 17 amino acids. Trimming cost V 0 bases and J 4 bases; bases outside gene matches: 8. CDR3: CASSPPILAGPYNEQFF. For the CDR3, the DNA is TGTGCCAGCTCACCACCGATCCTAGCGGGCCCTTACAATGAGCAGTTCTTC. Based on the CDR3 plus reference TRBV18 and TRBJ2-1, the full variable domain is NAGVMQNPRHLVRRRGQEARLRCSPMKGHSHVYWYRQLPEEGLKFMVYLQKENIIDESGMPKERFSAEFPKEGPSILRIQQVVRGDSAAYFCASSPPILAGPYNEQFFGPGTRLTVL.

The CDR3 reads CASSLRGQGLDGYTF. CDR3 nucleotides: TGTGCCAGCAGCTTACGCGGACAGGGGCTGGATGGCTACACCTTC. This chain connects TRBV7-9 to TRBJ1-2; 9 bases map to TRBD1. Germline-derived CDR1 and CDR2 are SEHNR and FQNEAQ (reference sequence). J gave up 6 bases and V 2 bases, and 7 bases lay outside the gene matches. The CDR3 is 15 residues long.

The chain joins TRBV4-3 to TRBJ2-5; D is perhaps TRBD1 (5 bases). Between the trimmed V and J ends, which lost 0 bases and 4 bases, there was a span of 18 bases. There are 17 residues in the CDR3. CDR1 and CDR2 from the germline V gene are LGHNA and YSLEER. CDR3 amino acids: CASSQDRAVLLGETQYF. DNA for the CDR3: TGCGCCAGCAGCCAAGACAGGGCCGTACTCCTTGGAGAGACCCAGTACTTC.

A few counts support this clonotype. The rearrangement joins TRBV29-1 to TRBJ1-1; possibly TRBD1 for D (6 bases). The germline V and J ends were trimmed by 5 bases and 1 base, with 11 bases remaining between them. The CDR3 totals 13 residues. The V gene's germline CDR1 is SQVTM and CDR2 ANQGSEA. This CDR3 reads CSVREGGNTEAFF. CDR3 coding DNA: TGCAGCGTTCGTGAGGGGGGGAACACTGAAGCTTTCTTT. The entire variable domain, with the rest obtained from reference TRBV29-1 and TRBJ1-1, is as follows: SAVISQKPSRDICQRGTSLTIQCQVDSQVTMMFWYRQQPGQSLTLIATANQGSEATYESGFVIDKFPISRPNLTFSTLTVSNMSPEDSSIYLCSVREGGNTEAFFGQGTRLTVV.

This clonotype appeared a few times. This chain joins TRBV19 and TRBJ1-1, with TRBD1 matching over 7 bases. Per the germline V gene, CDR1 is LNHDA and CDR2 is SQIVND (reference sequence). J gave up 4 bases and V 5 bases, and 13 bases lay outside the gene matches. This CDR3 region has 16 residues. CDR3 DNA: TGTGCCAGTAGTGCCCCATCAGGGGGGGTAAGCACTGAAGCTTTCTTT. This encodes CASSAPSGGVSTEAFF.

The CDR3: CSGGGRYNEQFF. CDR3 DNA: TGCAGCGGCGGGGGACGGTACAATGAGCAGTTCTTC. The chain is built from TRBV29-1 and TRBJ2-1; 7 bases match TRBD2. Germline assignment: CDR1 SQVTM and CDR2 ANQGSEA. The J segment lost 4 bases and the V segment lost 7 bases, leaving 4 bases of the junction unmatched. The CDR3 has 12 residues.

This clonotype was detected a few times. The chain is built from TRBV28 and TRBJ1-1, with TRBD1 identical over 8 bases. Germline V gene data show CDR1 as MDHEN and CDR2 as SYDVKM. There are 13 residues in the CDR3. V trimming: 2 bases; J trimming: 12 bases; junction bases outside the gene matches: 8. In nucleotides, the CDR3 is TGTGCCAGCAGTTTACAGGGGGCTTTGAGTACTTTCTTT. This gives the protein CASSLQGALSTFF.

This clonotype was detected a few times. The chain recombines TRBV4-3 with TRBJ2-1; D unclear. The CDR3 covers 13 residues. V was shortened by 1 base and J by 7 bases, with 8 bases between the two germline ends. CDR1 is LGHNA and CDR2 is YSLEER in the germline V gene. The CDR3 protein is CASSQGLLNEQFF. CDR3 nucleotide sequence: TGCGCCAGCAGCCAAGGACTTCTTAATGAGCAGTTCTTC.

The V call is TRBV5-1, the J call TRBJ1-2; D not resolved. V was shortened by 0 bases and J by 0 bases, with 12 bases between the two germline ends. From germline, CDR1 is SGHRS and CDR2 YFSETQ. This CDR3 has 16 residues. The CDR3 here is CASSLVSATANYGYTF. CDR3 nucleotide sequence: TGCGCCAGCAGCTTGGTGTCAGCCACAGCTAACTATGGCTACACCTTC.

This clonotype was counted a few times. J is TRBJ1-1 and V is TRBV7-9; D remains unclear. V was shortened by 1 base and J by 5 bases, with 14 bases between the two germline ends. Germline CDR1 reads SEHNR; CDR2 reads FQNEAQ (reference sequence). The CDR3 has 15 amino acids. The CDR3 DNA sequence: TGTGCCAGCAGCTTAGACATGTTTAACCCAACTGAAGCTTTCTTT. Translated, it gives CASSLDMFNPTEAFF.

This clonotype was seen just once. The rearrangement uses TRBV5-1 and TRBJ2-3; TRBD1 aligns across 7 bases. J was trimmed by 0 bases and V by 4 bases; bases with no gene match: 8. Per germline, CDR1 SGHRS and CDR2 YFSETQ. The length of the CDR3 is 16 residues. The CDR3 spells CASSPGQYTSTDTQYF. The CDR3 nucleotides read TGCGCCAGCAGCCCGGGACAGTACACTAGCACAGATACGCAGTATTTT.